Given below is one T cell receptor beta chain in context. Its antigen is not known. A read error may account for a junction end that differs from germline. Thyroid surgery was preceded by no treatment in any patient. As originally analysed: A classifier for distant metastasis in papillary thyroid cancer was constructed using CDR3 differences observed across clinicopathological groups. TCRdb reassembled clones from the PCR reads with MiXCR. The V and J calls, along with clone size, are taken from TCRdb and not from the paper's own processing. The sample shows tens of thousands of clones, roughly a quarter of them seen only once. Germline loops: CDR1 SGDLS, CDR2 YYNGEE. The CDR3 runs to 15 residues. This record comes from a study of metastatic and nonmetastatic thyroid tumors. Across the whole study: Repertoires were compared across blood and tumor or nodule tissue from malignant and benign thyroid patients.

Study-level findings and limits: A significant increase in TCR beta diversity was reportedly seen in malignant thyroid tumors relative to benign nodules, in blood and tumor.

The rearrangement uses TRBV9 and TRBJ2-6; perhaps D is TRBD1 or TRBD2 (6 bases each). The material sequenced was tumor tissue. The sequence was collected from a male donor with papillary thyroid cancer or a benign thyroid nodule (not recorded which). Some clones in this sample may be carry-over from other donors' samples. The CDR3 region is CASTGTGTGANVLTF. In DNA, the CDR3 is TGTGCCAGCACCGGAACAGGGACTGGTGCCAACGTCCTGACTTTC.